A selection of T cell receptor beta chains follows, all from one sample in a study of patients and donors after allogeneic stem cell transplantation. TCRdb called the RT-PCR reads again in MiXCR, with one record for every CDR3 protein. This sample has 200,000 to 250,000 distinct CDR3 sequences, with 12% to 15% found just once. The material sequenced was blood, either unsorted or a sorted T cell fraction (not recorded which). These receptors originate from a human donor who was either an allogeneic HSCT recipient or a stem cell or donor lymphocyte infusion donor (not recorded which). It is not recorded whose cells these are; they may come from a transplant donor. The CDR3 runs from the conserved cysteine through the conserved F or W. A D gene is named only where the DNA matches it firmly. Clone size is given for some rows only: seen once, a few or many times, or a class if the clone is expanded.

TRBJ2-1,TRBV19,.,.,CASREEGLFTTEQFF,TGTGCCAGTAGGGAGGAGGGACTTTTTACAACTGAGCAGTTCTTC
TRBJ2-7,TRBV9,few,.,CASSSGIYEQYF,TGTGCCAGCTCATCCGGGATTTACGAGCAGTACTTC
TRBJ2-2,TRBV7-2,many,TRBD2,CASSTRTSGELFF,TGTGCCAGCAGCACCAGGACTAGCGGGGAGCTGTTTTTT
TRBJ2-5,TRBV27,few,TRBD2,CASSSGLYPSQTQYF,TGTGCCAGCAGTTCGGGACTATACCCCAGTCAGACCCAGTACTTC
TRBJ2-3,TRBV6-1,.,TRBD2,CASANRTSRTDTQYF,TGTGCCAGTGCGAATCGGACTAGTCGCACAGATACGCAGTATTTT
TRBJ2-7,TRBV29-1,few,TRBD1,CSVEAPDRVYEQYF,TGCAGCGTTGAAGCTCCGGACAGGGTCTACGAGCAGTACTTC
TRBJ2-2,TRBV11-2,.,TRBD2,CASSSPSRTSWNTGELFF,TGTGCCAGCAGCTCTCCTTCGAGGACTAGCTGGAACACCGGGGAGCTGTTTTTT
TRBJ2-1,TRBV3-1,.,.,CASSLAGRFYEQFF,TGTGCCAGCAGCCTGGCAGGGAGGTTTTATGAGCAGTTCTTC
TRBJ1-1,TRBV7-2,.,.,CASSARQDQAFF,TGTGCCAGCAGCGCCCGTCAGGACCAAGCTTTCTTT
TRBJ2-7,TRBV5-4,.,TRBD1,CASSLARDRGLYEQYF,TGTGCCAGCAGCTTGGCCCGGGACAGGGGATTATACGAGCAGTACTTC
TRBJ2-2,TRBV11-2,few,.,CASSLDSGQVYTGELFF,TGTGCCAGCAGCTTAGATTCCGGGCAGGTGTACACCGGGGAGCTGTTTTTT
TRBJ2-1,TRBV10-3,.,.,CAISKGRIYNEQFF,TGTGCCATCAGTAAGGGGAGAATCTACAATGAGCAGTTCTTC
TRBJ2-1,TRBV5-4,few,.,CATRSGTTSYNEQFF,TGTGCCACACGTAGCGGTACTACCTCCTACAATGAGCAGTTCTTC
TRBJ2-7,TRBV19,.,TRBD1,CASSITGGEQYF,TGTGCCAGTAGTATCACAGGGGGCGAGCAGTACTTC
TRBJ2-7,TRBV7-9,.,TRBD2,CASSFREGPTYEQYF,TGTGCCAGCAGCTTCCGGGAGGGCCCCACCTACGAGCAGTACTTC
TRBJ2-2,TRBV18,few,.,CASSSSSQNTGELFF,TGTGCCAGCTCATCGTCTAGCCAGAACACCGGGGAGCTGTTTTTT
TRBJ2-7,TRBV12-3/TRBV12-4,few,.,CASRPDSPSQVEQYF,TGTGCCAGCAGGCCCGACAGTCCGAGTCAGGTCGAGCAGTACTTC
TRBJ1-2,TRBV5-1,once,TRBD1,CASSLEGTGNFGYTF,TGCGCCAGCAGCTTGGAAGGGACAGGGAATTTTGGCTACACCTTC
TRBJ2-3,TRBV13,many,.,CASSPSVVQRATDTQYF,TGTGCCAGCAGCCCCTCGGTGGTTCAGCGGGCCACAGATACGCAGTATTTT
TRBJ2-3,TRBV7-8,.,TRBD2,CASSFIDLAGIPDTQYF,TGTGCCAGCAGCTTCATCGACCTAGCGGGGATACCAGATACGCAGTATTTT
TRBJ1-6,TRBV18,few,.,CASSQQPANSPLHF,TGTGCCAGCTCGCAACAGCCGGCTAATTCACCCCTCCACTTT
TRBJ1-4,TRBV7-9,.,.,CASSLEASVGEKLFF,TGTGCCAGCAGCTTAGAGGCTTCTGTGGGGGAAAAACTGTTTTTT